Given below is one TCR beta chain in context. This sample also contains other DNA sequences that code for the same CDR3. This record comes from a study of shared clonotypes between healthy human individuals. The table came from immunoSEQ multiplex PCR; TCRdb's copy has only in-frame clones and leaves some out. The repertoire holds some 2,500,000 clones, with 92% as singletons. The CDR3 runs to 14 residues. V shed 6 bases, J shed 2 bases, and the junction held 2 bases outside the gene matches. In germline, CDR1 is MDHEN, CDR2 SYDVKM. J is TRBJ1-5 and V is TRBV28; 9 nucleotides match TRBD1. The sequence was obtained from a young man in good health. Some clones in this sample may be carry-over from other donors' samples. The sequencing input was naive CD4+ T cells from PBMCs. Subset reported: CD45RA+ positively selected. CDR3 bases: TGTGCCAGCAGCAGGACAGGGGGCAATCAGCCCCAGCATTTT. This gives the protein CASSRTGGNQPQHF.